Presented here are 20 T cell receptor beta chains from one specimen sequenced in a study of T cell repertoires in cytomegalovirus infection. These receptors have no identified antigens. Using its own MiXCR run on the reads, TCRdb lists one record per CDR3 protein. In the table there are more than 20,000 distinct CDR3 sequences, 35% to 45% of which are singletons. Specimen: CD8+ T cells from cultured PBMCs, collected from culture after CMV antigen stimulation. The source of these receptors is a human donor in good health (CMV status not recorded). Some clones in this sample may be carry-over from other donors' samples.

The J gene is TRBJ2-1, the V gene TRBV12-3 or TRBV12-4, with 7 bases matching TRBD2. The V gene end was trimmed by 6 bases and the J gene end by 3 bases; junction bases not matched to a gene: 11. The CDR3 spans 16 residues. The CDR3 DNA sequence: TGTGCCAGCAGCCCTGGCGGTCGCGGGAGCTACAATGAGCAGTTCTTC. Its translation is CASSPGGRGSYNEQFF.

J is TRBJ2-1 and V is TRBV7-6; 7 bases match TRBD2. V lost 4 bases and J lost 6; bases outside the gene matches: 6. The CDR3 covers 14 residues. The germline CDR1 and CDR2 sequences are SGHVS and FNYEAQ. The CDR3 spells CASSSSGGVNEQFF. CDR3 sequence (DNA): TGTGCCAGCAGCTCTAGCGGCGGGGTCAATGAGCAGTTCTTC. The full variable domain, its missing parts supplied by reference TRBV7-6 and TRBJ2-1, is GAGVSQSPRYKVTKRGQDVALRCDPISGHVSLYWYRQALGQGPEFLTYFNYEAQQDKSGLPNDRFSAERPEGSISTLTIQRTEQRDSAMYRCASSSSGGVNEQFFGPGTRLTVL.

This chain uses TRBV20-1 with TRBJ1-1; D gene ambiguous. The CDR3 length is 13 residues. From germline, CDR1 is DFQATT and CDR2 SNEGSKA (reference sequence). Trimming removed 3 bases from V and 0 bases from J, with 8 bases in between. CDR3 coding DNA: TGCAGTGCTAGGAAGTTCATGAACACTGAAGCTTTCTTT. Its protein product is CSARKFMNTEAFF.

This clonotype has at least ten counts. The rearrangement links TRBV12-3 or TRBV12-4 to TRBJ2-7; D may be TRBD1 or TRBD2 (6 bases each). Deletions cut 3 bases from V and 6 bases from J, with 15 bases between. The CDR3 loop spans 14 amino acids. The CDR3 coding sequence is TGTGCCAGCAGTTTCGGAGGGGGTCTGGCCGAGCAGTACTTC. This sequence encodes CASSFGGGLAEQYF.

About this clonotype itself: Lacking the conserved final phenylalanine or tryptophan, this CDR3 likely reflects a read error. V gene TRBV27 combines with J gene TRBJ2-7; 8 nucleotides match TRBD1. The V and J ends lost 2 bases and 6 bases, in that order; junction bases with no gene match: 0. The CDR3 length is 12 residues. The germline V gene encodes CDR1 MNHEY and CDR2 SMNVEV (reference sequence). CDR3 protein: CASSLTGGEQYS. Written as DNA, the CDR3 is TGTGCCAGCAGTTTAACAGGGGGCGAGCAGTACTCC.

CDR3 DNA: TGTGCCAGCAGCTCCAACCATTCCTACAATGAGCAGTTCTTC. Its protein is CASSSNHSYNEQFF. The chain combines TRBV7-4 with TRBJ2-1; D ambiguous. CDR3 length: 14 residues. CDR1 SGHVT and CDR2 SQSDAQ come from the germline V gene. V was cut by 4 bases and J by 1 base, with 8 bases left in between.

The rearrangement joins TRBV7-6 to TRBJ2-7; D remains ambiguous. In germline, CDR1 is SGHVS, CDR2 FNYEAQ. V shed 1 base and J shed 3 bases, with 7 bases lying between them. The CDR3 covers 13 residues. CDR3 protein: CASSLEELYEQYF. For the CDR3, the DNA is TGTGCCAGCAGCTTAGAAGAACTCTACGAGCAGTACTTC.

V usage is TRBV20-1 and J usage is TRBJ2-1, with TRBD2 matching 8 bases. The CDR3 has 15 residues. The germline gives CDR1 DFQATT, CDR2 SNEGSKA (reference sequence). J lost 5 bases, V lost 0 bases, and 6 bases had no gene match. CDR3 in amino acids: CSARDPPAGDNEQFF. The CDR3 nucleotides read TGCAGTGCTAGAGATCCCCCAGCGGGGGACAATGAGCAGTTCTTC.

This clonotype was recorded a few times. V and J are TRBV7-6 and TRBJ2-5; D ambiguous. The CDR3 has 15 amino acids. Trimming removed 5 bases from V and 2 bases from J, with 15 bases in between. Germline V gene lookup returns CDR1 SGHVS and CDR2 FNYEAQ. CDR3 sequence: CASSPVQTDQETQYF. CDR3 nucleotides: TGTGCCAGCAGCCCTGTCCAGACTGATCAAGAGACCCAGTACTTC.

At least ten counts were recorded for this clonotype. CDR3 in amino acids: CASSFLYRAADYNEQFF. In nucleotides, the CDR3 is TGTGCCAGCAGCTTTCTTTACAGGGCCGCAGACTACAATGAGCAGTTCTTC. This chain joins TRBV7-2 and TRBJ2-1; D possibly corresponds to TRBD1 (6 bases). Per the germline V gene, CDR1 is SGHTA and CDR2 is FQGNSA. The length of the CDR3 is 17 residues. V lost 3 bases and J 3 bases, leaving 18 bases between the germline ends.

CDR3 coding DNA: TGTGCCAGCAGTCCTCTCCTCGAGCAGTACTTC. The encoded protein is CASSPLLEQYF. V usage is TRBV6-2 or TRBV6-3 and J usage is TRBJ2-7, with no clear D. The V gene's germline CDR1 is MNHEY and CDR2 SVGEGT. V was shortened by 5 bases and J by 6 bases, with 8 bases between the two germline ends. The CDR3 length is 11 residues.

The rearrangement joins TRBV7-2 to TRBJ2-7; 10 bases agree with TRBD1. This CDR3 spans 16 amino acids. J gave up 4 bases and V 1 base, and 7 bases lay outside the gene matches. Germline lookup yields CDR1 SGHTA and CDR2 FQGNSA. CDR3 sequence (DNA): TGTGCCAGCAGCTTAGACCGGGACAGGGGTTTTTACGAGCAGTACTTC. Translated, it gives CASSLDRDRGFYEQYF.

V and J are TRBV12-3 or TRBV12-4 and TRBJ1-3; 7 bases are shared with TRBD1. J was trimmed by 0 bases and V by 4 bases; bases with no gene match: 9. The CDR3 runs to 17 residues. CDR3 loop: CASSSWDSKISGNTIYF. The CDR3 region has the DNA TGTGCCAGCAGTTCCTGGGACAGTAAAATCTCTGGAAACACCATATATTTT.

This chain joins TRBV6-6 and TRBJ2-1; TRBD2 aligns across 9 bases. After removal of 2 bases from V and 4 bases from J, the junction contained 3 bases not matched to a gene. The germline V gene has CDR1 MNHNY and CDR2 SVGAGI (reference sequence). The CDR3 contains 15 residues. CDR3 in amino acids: CASSYTAGGYNEQFF. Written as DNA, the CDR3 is TGTGCCAGCAGTTACACAGCGGGGGGATACAATGAGCAGTTCTTC.

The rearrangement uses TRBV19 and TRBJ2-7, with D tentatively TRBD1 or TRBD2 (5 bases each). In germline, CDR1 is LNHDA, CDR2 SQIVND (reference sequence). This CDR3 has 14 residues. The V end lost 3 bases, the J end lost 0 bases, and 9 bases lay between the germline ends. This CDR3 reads CASSMGGTSYEQYF. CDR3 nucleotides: TGTGCCAGTAGTATGGGTGGGACCTCCTACGAGCAGTACTTC.

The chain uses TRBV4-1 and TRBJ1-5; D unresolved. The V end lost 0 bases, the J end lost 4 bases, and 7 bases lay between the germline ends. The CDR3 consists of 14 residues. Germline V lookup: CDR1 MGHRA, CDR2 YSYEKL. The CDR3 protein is CASSQEVSNQPQHF. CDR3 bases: TGCGCCAGCAGCCAAGAGGTTAGTAATCAGCCCCAGCATTTT.

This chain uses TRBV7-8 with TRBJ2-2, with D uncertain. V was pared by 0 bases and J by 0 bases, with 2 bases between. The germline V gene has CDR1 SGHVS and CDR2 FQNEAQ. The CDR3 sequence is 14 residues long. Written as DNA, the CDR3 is TGTGCCAGCAGCTTAGCGGCGAACACCGGGGAGCTGTTTTTT. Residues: CASSLAANTGELFF.

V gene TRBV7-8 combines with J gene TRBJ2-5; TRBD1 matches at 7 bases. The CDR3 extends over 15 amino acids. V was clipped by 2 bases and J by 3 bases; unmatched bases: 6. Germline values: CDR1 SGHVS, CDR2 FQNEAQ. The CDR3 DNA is TGTGCCAGCAGCTTAATTTTAACAGGGGAAGAGACCCAGTACTTC. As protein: CASSLILTGEETQYF.

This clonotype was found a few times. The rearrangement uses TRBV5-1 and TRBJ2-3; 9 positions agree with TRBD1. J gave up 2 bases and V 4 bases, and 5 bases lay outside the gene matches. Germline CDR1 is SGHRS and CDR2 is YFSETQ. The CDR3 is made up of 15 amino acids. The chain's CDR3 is CASSVTGGSTDTQYF. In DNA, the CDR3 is TGCGCCAGCAGCGTGACAGGGGGGTCCACAGATACGCAGTATTTT.

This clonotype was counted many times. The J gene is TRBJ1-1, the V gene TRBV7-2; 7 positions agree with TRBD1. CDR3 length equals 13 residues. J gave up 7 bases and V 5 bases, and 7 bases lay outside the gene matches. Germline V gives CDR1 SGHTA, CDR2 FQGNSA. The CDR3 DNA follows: TGTGCCAGCAGCGCACAGAGGGACAGTGAAGCTTTCTTT. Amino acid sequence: CASSAQRDSEAFF. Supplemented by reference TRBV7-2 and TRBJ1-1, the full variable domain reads GAGVSQSPSNKVTEKGKDVELRCDPISGHTALYWYRQSLGQGLEFLIYFQGNSAPDKSGLPSDRFSAERTGGSVSTLTIQRTQQEDSAVYLCASSAQRDSEAFFGQGTRLTVV.